This T cell receptor beta chain originates from a study of blood T cell repertoires in COVID-19. Study-wide background: Samples representing acute and convalescent COVID-19 were sourced from the United States, Italy and Spain. The analysed material was cDNA or gDNA that came from T cells, B-cell-depleted T cells, or PBMCs.

Per the original data handling: By means of reference gene primer amplification, nucleated cell counts were estimated. Using immunoSEQ multiplex PCR, the repertoire was profiled, and TCRdb retains in-frame clones only, with some absent. The V and J calls and clone size were taken over from that table, and D and trimming were inferred from the DNA. The data hold under 300,000 clones, with around 86% observed a single time. Germline-derived CDR1 and CDR2 are SEHNR and FQNEAQ (reference sequence). V was cut by 5 bases and J by 4 bases, with 11 bases left in between. CDR3 length: 13 residues. This clonotype originated in a man aged 50-60 years with acute or convalescent COVID-19. The sample consisted of peripheral blood. V usage is TRBV7-9 and J usage is TRBJ2-5; D is possibly TRBD2 (5 bases). CDR3 region: CASSLGRGETQYF. Here the CDR3 DNA reads TGTGCCAGCAGCCTCGGACGGGGAGAGACCCAGTACTTC.